These T cell receptor beta chains were read from a single sample in a study of shared clonotypes between healthy human individuals. TCRdb keeps only in-frame clones here, not all; method: immunoSEQ multiplex PCR. This repertoire shows approximately 2.3 million clones, 90% to 95% found once; its top ten account for 0.39%. The material sequenced was naive CD4+ T cells from PBMCs. The receptors originated from a man between 18 and 29 years old in good health. Some clones in this sample may be carry-over from other donors' samples. The conserved cysteine and the conserved F or W are not part of the CDR3 here.

TRBV19 | ASSTPFFASNQPQH
TRBV2 | ASSPSGSPNEQF
TRBV6-1 | ASSKRTEVYEQY
TRBV7-9 | ASSPYSTATDTQY
TRBV28 | ATLNYRSEPYEKLF
TRBV5-1 | ASSLGLAGGADTQY
TRBV2 | ASSPGGSLWYTGELF
TRBV7-3 | ASSFDRNTGELF
TRBV14 | ASSQDRGTSGMREQF
TRBV5-1 | ASSSAATPGLEQF
TRBV6-4 | ASSVAGGTDTQY
TRBV29-1 | SLTPGHQETQY
TRBV11-2 | ASSPGFQETQY
TRBV6-4 | ASSVSGTTDTQY
TRBV29-1 | SVEGHRKNQETQY
TRBV28 | ASSSPRGLAGPSTDTQY
TRBV30 | AWGGDQETQY
TRBV7-3 | ASSLIPTGDAYGYT
TRBV28 | ASSLQGANEKLF
TRBV6-6 | ASSYRDRRETQY